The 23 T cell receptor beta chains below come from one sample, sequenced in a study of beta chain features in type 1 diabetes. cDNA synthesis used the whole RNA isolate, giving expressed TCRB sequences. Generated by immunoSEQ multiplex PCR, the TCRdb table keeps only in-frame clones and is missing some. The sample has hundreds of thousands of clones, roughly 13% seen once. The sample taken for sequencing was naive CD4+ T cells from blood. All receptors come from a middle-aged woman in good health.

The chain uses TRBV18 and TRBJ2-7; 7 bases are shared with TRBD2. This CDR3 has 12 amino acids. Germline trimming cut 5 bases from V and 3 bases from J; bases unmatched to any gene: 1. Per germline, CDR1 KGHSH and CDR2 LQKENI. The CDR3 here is CASSGGDYEQYF. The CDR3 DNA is TGTGCCAGCTCAGGGGGGGACTACGAGCAGTACTTC.

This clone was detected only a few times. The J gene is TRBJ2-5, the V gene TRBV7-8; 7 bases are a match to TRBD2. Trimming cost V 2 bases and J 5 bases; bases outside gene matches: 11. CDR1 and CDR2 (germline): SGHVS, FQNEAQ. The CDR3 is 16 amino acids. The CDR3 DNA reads TGTGCCAGCAGCTTAATCTCGGCGGGGGTATGGGAGACCCAGTACTTC. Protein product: CASSLISAGVWETQYF.

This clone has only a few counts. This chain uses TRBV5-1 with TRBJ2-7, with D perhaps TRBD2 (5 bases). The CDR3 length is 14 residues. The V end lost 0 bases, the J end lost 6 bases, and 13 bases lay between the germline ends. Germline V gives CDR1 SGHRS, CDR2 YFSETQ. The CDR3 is CASSLVGGGGEQYF. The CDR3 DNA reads TGCGCCAGCAGCTTGGTAGGAGGCGGTGGCGAGCAGTACTTC.

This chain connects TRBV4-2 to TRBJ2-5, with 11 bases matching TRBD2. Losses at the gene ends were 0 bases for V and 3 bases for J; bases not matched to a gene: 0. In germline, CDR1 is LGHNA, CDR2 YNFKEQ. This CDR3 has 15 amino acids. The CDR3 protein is CASSQETSGEETQYF. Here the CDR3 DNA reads TGTGCCAGCAGCCAAGAGACTAGCGGGGAAGAGACCCAGTACTTC.

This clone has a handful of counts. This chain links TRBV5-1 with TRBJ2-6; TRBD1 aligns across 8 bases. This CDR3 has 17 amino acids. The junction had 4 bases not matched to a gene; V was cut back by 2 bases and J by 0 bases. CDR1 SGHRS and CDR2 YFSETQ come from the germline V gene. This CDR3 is CASSLGQGLSGANVLTF. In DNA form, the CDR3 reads TGCGCCAGCAGCTTAGGACAGGGCCTCTCTGGGGCCAACGTCCTGACTTTC. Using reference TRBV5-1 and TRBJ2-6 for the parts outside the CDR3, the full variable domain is KAGVTQTPRYLIKTRGQQVTLSCSPISGHRSVSWYQQTPGQGLQFLFEYFSETQRNKGNFPGRFSGRQFSNSRSEMNVSTLELGDSALYLCASSLGQGLSGANVLTFGAGSRLTVL.

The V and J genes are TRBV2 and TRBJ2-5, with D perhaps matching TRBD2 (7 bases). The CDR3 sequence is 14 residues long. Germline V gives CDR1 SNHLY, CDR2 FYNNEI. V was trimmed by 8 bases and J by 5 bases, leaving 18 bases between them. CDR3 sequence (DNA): TGTGCCAGCCCGAGGGGGGGGCAGTCGGAGACCCAGTACTTC. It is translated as CASPRGGQSETQYF.

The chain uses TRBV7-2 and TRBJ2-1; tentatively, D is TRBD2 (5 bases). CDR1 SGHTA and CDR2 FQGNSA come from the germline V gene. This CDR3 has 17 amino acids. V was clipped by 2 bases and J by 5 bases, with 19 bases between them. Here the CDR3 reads CASSLNTPLAGDNEQFF. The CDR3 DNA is TGTGCCAGCAGCTTAAATACACCACTCGCCGGGGACAATGAGCAGTTCTTC.

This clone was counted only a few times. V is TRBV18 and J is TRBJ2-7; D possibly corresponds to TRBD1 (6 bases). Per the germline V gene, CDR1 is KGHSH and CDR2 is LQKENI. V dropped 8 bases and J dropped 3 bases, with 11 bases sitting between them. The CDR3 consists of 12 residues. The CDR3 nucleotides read TGTGCCAGCGCCCAACAGGGCTACGAGCAGTACTTC. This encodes CASAQQGYEQYF.

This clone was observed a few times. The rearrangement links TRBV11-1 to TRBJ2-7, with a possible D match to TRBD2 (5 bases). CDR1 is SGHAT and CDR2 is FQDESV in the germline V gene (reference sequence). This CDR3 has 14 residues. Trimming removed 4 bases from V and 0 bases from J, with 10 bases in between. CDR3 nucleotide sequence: TGTGCCAGCAGCTCAGGACTCAACTCCTACGAGCAGTACTTC. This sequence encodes CASSSGLNSYEQYF.

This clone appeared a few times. The CDR3 nucleotides are TGTGCCAGCAGTTACTCCGGAGACTCTGGAAACACCATATATTTT. It specifies CASSYSGDSGNTIYF. The rearrangement joins TRBV6-5 to TRBJ1-3, with D unclear. The CDR3 is 15 amino acids. V gave up 0 bases and J gave up 0 bases, with 6 bases separating them. Germline CDR1 reads MNHEY; CDR2 reads SVGAGI.

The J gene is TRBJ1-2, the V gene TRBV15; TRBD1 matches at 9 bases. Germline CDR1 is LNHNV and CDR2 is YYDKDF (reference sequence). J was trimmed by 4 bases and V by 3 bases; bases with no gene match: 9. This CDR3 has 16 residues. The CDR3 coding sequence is TGTGCCACCAGCAGGCCCCCGGGACAGGGAGTCTATGGCTACACCTTC. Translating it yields CATSRPPGQGVYGYTF. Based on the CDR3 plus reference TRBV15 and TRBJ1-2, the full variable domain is DAMVIQNPRYQVTQFGKPVTLSCSQTLNHNVMYWYQQKSSQAPKLLFHYYDKDFNNEADTPDNFQSRRPNTSFCFLDIRSPGLGDTAMYLCATSRPPGQGVYGYTFGSGTRLTVV.

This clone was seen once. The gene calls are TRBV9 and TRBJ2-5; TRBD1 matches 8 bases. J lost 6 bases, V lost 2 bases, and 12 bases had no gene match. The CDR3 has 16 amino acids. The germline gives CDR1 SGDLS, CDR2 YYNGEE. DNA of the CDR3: TGTGCCAGCAGCGTCGGAGGACAGGGACTTTTACAGACCCAGTACTTC. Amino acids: CASSVGGQGLLQTQYF. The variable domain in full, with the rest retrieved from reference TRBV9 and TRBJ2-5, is DSGVTQTPKHLITATGQRVTLRCSPRSGDLSVYWYQQSLDQGLQFLIQYYNGEERAKGNILERFSAQQFPDLHSELNLSSLELGDSALYFCASSVGGQGLLQTQYFGPGTRLLVL.

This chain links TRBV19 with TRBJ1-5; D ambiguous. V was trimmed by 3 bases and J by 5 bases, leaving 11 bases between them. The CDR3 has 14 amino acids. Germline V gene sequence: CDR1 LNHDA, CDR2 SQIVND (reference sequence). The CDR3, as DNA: TGTGCCAGTAGTATCAGGCTCCTACATCAGCCCCAGCATTTT. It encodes CASSIRLLHQPQHF.

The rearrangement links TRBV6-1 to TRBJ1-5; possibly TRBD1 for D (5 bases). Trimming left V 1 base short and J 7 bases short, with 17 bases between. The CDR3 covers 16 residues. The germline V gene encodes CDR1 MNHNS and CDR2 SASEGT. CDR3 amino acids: CASSEVAGAPVQPQHF. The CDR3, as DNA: TGTGCCAGCAGTGAAGTCGCTGGGGCACCCGTACAGCCCCAGCATTTT.

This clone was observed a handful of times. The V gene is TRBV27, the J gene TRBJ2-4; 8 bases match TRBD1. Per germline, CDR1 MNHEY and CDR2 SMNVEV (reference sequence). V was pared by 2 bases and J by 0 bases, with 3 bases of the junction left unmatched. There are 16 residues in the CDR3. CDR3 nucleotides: TGTGCCAGCAGTTTACGGCAGGGGGCAGCCAAAAACATTCAGTACTTC. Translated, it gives CASSLRQGAAKNIQYF.

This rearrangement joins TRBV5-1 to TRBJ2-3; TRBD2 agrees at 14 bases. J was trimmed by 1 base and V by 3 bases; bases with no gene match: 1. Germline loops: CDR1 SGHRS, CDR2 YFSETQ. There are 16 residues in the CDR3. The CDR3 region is CASSWGLAGGTDTQYF. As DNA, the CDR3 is TGCGCCAGCAGCTGGGGACTAGCGGGAGGCACAGATACGCAGTATTTT.

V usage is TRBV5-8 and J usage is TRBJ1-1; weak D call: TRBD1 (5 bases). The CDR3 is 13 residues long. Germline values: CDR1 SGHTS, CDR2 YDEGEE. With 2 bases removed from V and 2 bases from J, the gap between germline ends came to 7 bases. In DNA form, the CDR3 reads TGTGCCAGCAGCTTCGACAGAAACACTGAAGCTTTCTTT. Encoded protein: CASSFDRNTEAFF.

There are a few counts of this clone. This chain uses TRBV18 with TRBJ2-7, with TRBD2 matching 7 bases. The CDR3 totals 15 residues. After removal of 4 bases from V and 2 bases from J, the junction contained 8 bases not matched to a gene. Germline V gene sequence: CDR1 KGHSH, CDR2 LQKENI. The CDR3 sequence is CASSRTRGVAYEQYF. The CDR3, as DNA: TGTGCCAGCTCACGTACCCGGGGGGTGGCCTACGAGCAGTACTTC.

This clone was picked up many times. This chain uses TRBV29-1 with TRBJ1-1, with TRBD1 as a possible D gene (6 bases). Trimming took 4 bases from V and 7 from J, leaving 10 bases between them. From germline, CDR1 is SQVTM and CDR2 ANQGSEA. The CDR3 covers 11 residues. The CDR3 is CSVAGVSEAFF. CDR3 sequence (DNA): TGCAGCGTTGCAGGGGTAAGTGAAGCTTTCTTT.

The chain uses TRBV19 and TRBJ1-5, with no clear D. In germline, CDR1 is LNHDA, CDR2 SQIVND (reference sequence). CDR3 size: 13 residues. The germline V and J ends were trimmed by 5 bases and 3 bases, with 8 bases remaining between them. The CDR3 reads CASSGEVNQPQHF. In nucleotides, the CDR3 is TGTGCCAGTAGTGGGGAGGTCAATCAGCCCCAGCATTTT.

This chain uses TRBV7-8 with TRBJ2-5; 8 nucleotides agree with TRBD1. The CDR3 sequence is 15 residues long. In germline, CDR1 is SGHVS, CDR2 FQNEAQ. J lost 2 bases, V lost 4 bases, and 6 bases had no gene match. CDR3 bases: TGTGCCAGCAGCTATGGACAGGGATGGCAAGAGACCCAGTACTTC. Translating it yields CASSYGQGWQETQYF.

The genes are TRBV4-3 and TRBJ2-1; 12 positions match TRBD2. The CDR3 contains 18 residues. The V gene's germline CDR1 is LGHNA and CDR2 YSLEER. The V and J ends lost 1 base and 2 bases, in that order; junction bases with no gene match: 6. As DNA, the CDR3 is TGCGCCAGCAGCCAAGTGCTAGCGGGGGGGCCGCCCTACAATGAGCAGTTCTTC. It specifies CASSQVLAGGPPYNEQFF.

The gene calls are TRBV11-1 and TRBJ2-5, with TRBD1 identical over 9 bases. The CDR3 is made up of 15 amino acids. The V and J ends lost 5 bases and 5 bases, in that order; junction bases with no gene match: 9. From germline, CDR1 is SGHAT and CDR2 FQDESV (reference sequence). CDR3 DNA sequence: TGTGCCAGCAGCCTGAGCGGACAGGGGAGGGAGACCCAGTACTTC. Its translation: CASSLSGQGRETQYF.